These 29 T cell receptor beta chains came from one sample sequenced in a study of T cells after yellow fever vaccination. TCRdb reanalysed the 5' RACE reads using MiXCR and keeps one entry per CDR3 protein. The table records more than 120,000 distinct CDR3 sequences, around 7.7% of them present only once. This material consisted of CD4+ T cells sorted from PBMCs, taken 5 days after the yellow fever booster vaccination. The origin of the receptors is a man in his thirties or forties who received the YFV17D yellow fever vaccine.

This clonotype was counted at least ten times. The chain recombines TRBV6-1 with TRBJ2-2; D gene unclear. CDR1 and CDR2 (germline): MNHNS, SASEGT. Trimming shortened V by 6 bases and J by 6 bases, and 11 bases separated the two germline ends. This CDR3 has 13 residues. The CDR3 sequence is CASRPLSPGELFF. In nucleotides, the CDR3 is TGTGCCAGCAGGCCGTTAAGTCCCGGGGAGCTGTTTTTT.

This clonotype was seen ten or more times. The J gene is TRBJ2-7, the V gene TRBV20-1, with 11 bases that match TRBD2. Per the germline V gene, CDR1 is DFQATT and CDR2 is SNEGSKA (reference sequence). The CDR3 runs 14 residues. V lost 5 bases, J lost 4 bases, and 7 bases stayed unmatched. CDR3 sequence (DNA): TGCAGTGCTCCCTTGACTAGCGGGAATTACGAGCAGTACTTC. Amino acids: CSAPLTSGNYEQYF.

A note on this clonotype: Since a much larger clone is just one base distant, this may be a read error. This sequence joins TRBV4-3 and TRBJ2-3; 8 positions match TRBD1. Germline CDR1 is LGHNA and CDR2 is YSLEER. With V trimmed by 1 base and J by 5 bases, 8 bases remained unmatched. The CDR3 has 16 residues. CDR3 coding DNA: TGCGCCAGCAGCCAAGGTCTGGACAGGGTGGTAGATACGCAGTATTTT. Residues: CASSQGLDRVVDTQYF.

This clonotype appeared a few times. The chain recombines TRBV7-2 with TRBJ1-1, with D possibly TRBD1 on 5 matching bases. Trimming removed 5 bases at V and 5 bases at J, with 15 bases between. The CDR3 contains 14 residues. Germline V gives CDR1 SGHTA, CDR2 FQGNSA. Written as DNA, the CDR3 is TGTGCCAGCAGCGCCCGGAGGGGTCTTACTGAAGCTTTCTTT. It is translated as CASSARRGLTEAFF.

This clonotype has a count of ten or more. The chain carries TRBV28 and TRBJ2-3; TRBD1 agrees at 8 bases. The ends lost 7 bases at V and 5 bases at J; junction bases unmatched: 8. The V gene's germline CDR1 is MDHEN and CDR2 SYDVKM. This CDR3 contains 14 residues. The CDR3 coding sequence is TGTGCCAGCACTTCGACAGGGGTCTTAGATACGCAGTATTTT. Encoded protein: CASTSTGVLDTQYF. The full variable domain, completed using reference TRBV28 and TRBJ2-3, is DVKVTQSSRYLVKRTGEKVFLECVQDMDHENMFWYRQDPGLGLRLIYFSYDVKMKEKGDIPEGYSVSREKKERFSLILESASTNQTSMYLCASTSTGVLDTQYFGPGTRLTVL.

This clonotype was counted only a few times. This chain links TRBV19 with TRBJ1-1; 12 bases line up with TRBD1. The V gene end was trimmed by 1 base and the J gene end by 7 bases; junction bases not matched to a gene: 4. The CDR3 has 15 amino acids. Germline V gives CDR1 LNHDA, CDR2 SQIVND (reference sequence). CDR3 bases: TGTGCCAGTAGTATAGGGGGACAGGGGGCTCGTGAAGCTTTCTTT. This translates into CASSIGGQGAREAFF.

This clonotype was found many times. The gene calls are TRBV7-6 and TRBJ2-7; TRBD2 matches 16 bases. This CDR3 has 21 residues. Per germline, CDR1 SGHVS and CDR2 FNYEAQ. After removal of 4 bases from V and 7 bases from J, the junction contained 22 bases not matched to a gene. The CDR3 here is CASSSPRRGPGLAGGPEEQYF. CDR3 DNA: TGTGCCAGCAGCTCCCCAAGAAGGGGTCCGGGACTAGCGGGAGGGCCGGAAGAGCAGTACTTC.

This clonotype was seen many times. The chain couples TRBV12-3 or TRBV12-4 to TRBJ1-3; D gene uncertain. Between the trimmed V and J ends, which lost 5 bases and 1 base, there was a span of 6 bases. The CDR3 consists of 13 residues. The CDR3 loop is CASSPTSGNTIYF. CDR3 DNA sequence: TGTGCCAGCAGTCCCACGTCTGGAAACACCATATATTTT.

This chain links TRBV6-5 with TRBJ1-6; 7 bases are shared with TRBD1. The CDR3 runs 14 residues. In germline, CDR1 is MNHEY, CDR2 SVGAGI. The junction had 8 bases not matched to a gene; V was cut back by 5 bases and J by 10 bases. CDR3 protein: CASSMTPDRSPLHF. The CDR3 nucleotides are TGTGCCAGCAGTATGACGCCGGACAGGTCACCCCTCCACTTT.

Ten or more counts support this clonotype. The gene calls are TRBV7-3 and TRBJ2-1, with a weak D call TRBD2 (6 bases). V gave up 5 bases and J gave up 2 bases, with 13 bases separating them. Looked up from germline, CDR1 is SGHTA and CDR2 is FQGTGA. The CDR3 has 15 residues. The CDR3 loop reads CASSQTGGPYNEQFF. The CDR3 region has the DNA TGTGCCAGCAGCCAAACAGGAGGGCCCTACAATGAGCAGTTCTTC.

This clonotype has a count of ten or more. This chain uses TRBV5-1 with TRBJ2-5; perhaps D is TRBD1 or TRBD2 (6 bases each). Looked up from germline, CDR1 is SGHRS and CDR2 is YFSETQ. V was shortened by 7 bases and J by 5 bases, with 18 bases between the two germline ends. The CDR3 covers 14 residues. The CDR3 loop is CASSAGHPWETQYF. DNA for the CDR3: TGCGCCAGCTCGGCGGGACACCCTTGGGAGACCCAGTACTTC.

The chain is built from TRBV5-6 and TRBJ1-1, with D hard to call. The CDR3 extends over 14 amino acids. Trimming shortened V by 5 bases and J by 4 bases, and 15 bases separated the two germline ends. Germline-derived CDR1 and CDR2 are SGHDT and YYEEEE. The CDR3 protein is CASRRSGWVTEAFF. The CDR3 region has the DNA TGTGCCAGCAGACGTTCGGGGTGGGTCACTGAAGCTTTCTTT.

This clonotype was counted at least ten times. J is TRBJ1-5 and V is TRBV20-1; a weak D match, TRBD1 (5 bases). The CDR3 loop spans 16 amino acids. Trimming left V 4 bases short and J 1 base short, with 17 bases between. The germline V gene has CDR1 DFQATT and CDR2 SNEGSKA (reference sequence). The CDR3 nucleotides read TGCAGTGCTAAAGTTATGGGGACGGAGAGCAATCAGCCCCAGCATTTT. It translates to CSAKVMGTESNQPQHF.

In this sample, this clonotype turned up many times. This rearrangement joins TRBV3-1 to TRBJ1-1; D might be TRBD1 (5 bases). V was shortened by 3 bases and J by 6 bases, with 14 bases between the two germline ends. CDR3 length: 14 amino acids. Germline loops: CDR1 LGHDT, CDR2 YNNKEL (reference sequence). CDR3 nucleotide sequence: TGTGCCAGCAGCCAGGCCGCAGGGTTTGCTGAAGCTTTCTTT. Translated: CASSQAAGFAEAFF.

The CDR3 DNA is TGTGCCAGCAGCCCGTCCTTTACTGGGGCCAACGTCCTGACTTTC. It encodes CASSPSFTGANVLTF. This chain uses TRBV5-4 with TRBJ2-6; D is unclear. The germline V gene encodes CDR1 SGHNT and CDR2 YYREEE (reference sequence). CDR3 length: 15 amino acids. Trimming removed 4 bases from V and 2 bases from J, with 10 bases in between.

This chain links TRBV3-1 with TRBJ2-4; possible D gene TRBD2, 6 bases. This CDR3 has 17 amino acids. V was pared by 8 bases and J by 1 base, with 21 bases between. Germline CDR1 is LGHDT and CDR2 is YNNKEL (reference sequence). CDR3 coding DNA: TGTGCCAGCTGCCTCGGAGGGAGTCCCGCGGCCAAAAACATTCAGTACTTC. The encoded protein is CASCLGGSPAAKNIQYF.

Turning to this clonotype: A much larger clone differs from this one at a single base, so this may be a read error. The V call is TRBV2, the J call TRBJ2-2; tentatively, D is TRBD2 (6 bases). Germline CDR1 is SNHLY and CDR2 is FYNNEI. This CDR3 region has 12 residues. CDR3 coding DNA: TGTGCCCGCAGCGCGGGGTCTGGGGAGCTGTTTTTT. Amino acid sequence: CARSAGSGELFF. Combining the CDR3 with reference TRBV2 and TRBJ2-2 gives the whole variable domain EPEVTQTPSHQVTQMGQEVILRCVPISNHLYFYWYRQILGQKVEFLVSFYNNEISEKSEIFDDQFSVERPDGSNFTLKIRSTKLEDSAMYFCARSAGSGELFFGEGSRLTVL.

Many counts were recorded for this clonotype. The genes are TRBV25-1 and TRBJ2-7; 13 bases line up with TRBD2. Trimming took 2 bases from V and 6 from J; bases not matched to a gene: 4. There are 15 residues in the CDR3. Looked up from germline, CDR1 is MGHDK and CDR2 is SYGVNS. CDR3 nucleotides: TGTGCCAGCAGTGAAGGACTAGCGGGAGTTCGCGAGCAGTACTTC. Translation gives CASSEGLAGVREQYF.

This clonotype showed up many times. This chain links TRBV23-1 with TRBJ2-3; D uncertain. TRBV23-1 has ORF status, its function being uncertain. V gave up 3 bases and J gave up 1 base, with 14 bases separating them. The CDR3 contains 16 residues. The DNA of the CDR3 is TGCGCCAGCAGTCACCTCGGGCCAGACCGCACAGATACGCAGTATTTT. Its translation: CASSHLGPDRTDTQYF.

In its sample, this clonotype was seen many times. The CDR3 nucleotides read TGCGCCAGCAGCCCCAGACTAGCGGGAGGGGAGCAGTATTTT. This sequence encodes CASSPRLAGGEQYF. This sequence joins TRBV5-1 and TRBJ2-7, with 14 bases identical to TRBD2. Matching the DNA end better, TRBJ2-3 makes the J call doubtful. The germline V gene encodes CDR1 SGHRS and CDR2 YFSETQ. CDR3 size: 14 residues.

This clonotype was counted many times. The rearrangement joins TRBV5-1 to TRBJ2-5; tentative D call: TRBD1 (5 bases). The CDR3 consists of 16 residues. V was clipped by 0 bases and J by 5 bases, with 17 bases between them. Per germline, CDR1 SGHRS and CDR2 YFSETQ. CDR3 coding DNA: TGCGCCAGCAGCTTGGCTGCAGGGTCCAACGGGGAGACCCAGTACTTC. This translates into CASSLAAGSNGETQYF.

This clonotype showed up many times. The chain combines TRBV29-1 with TRBJ1-1; D is uncertain. The CDR3 covers 12 residues. Germline V gene lookup returns CDR1 SQVTM and CDR2 ANQGSEA. Trimming took 8 bases from V and 0 from J, leaving 10 bases between them. In DNA, the CDR3 is TGCAGCCTAAGGACGGTGAACACTGAAGCTTTCTTT. Its translation is CSLRTVNTEAFF.

This clonotype was detected ten times or more. The V gene is TRBV2, the J gene TRBJ2-5; TRBD1 or TRBD2 may be the D gene (5 bases each). V was trimmed by 6 bases and J by 1 base, leaving 12 bases between them. This CDR3 contains 14 residues. The germline CDR1 and CDR2 sequences are SNHLY and FYNNEI. The CDR3 coding sequence is TGTGCCAGCAGCCCCGGGACCCGCCAAGAGACCCAGTACTTC. As protein: CASSPGTRQETQYF.

This clonotype was observed at least ten times. This rearrangement joins TRBV29-1 to TRBJ2-3; D not resolved. This CDR3 has 11 residues. The germline V and J ends were trimmed by 2 bases and 2 bases, with 2 bases remaining between them. Germline V gene sequence: CDR1 SQVTM, CDR2 ANQGSEA. The DNA of the CDR3 is TGCAGCGTTGAAACCACAGATACGCAGTATTTT. It specifies CSVETTDTQYF.

This clonotype has at least ten counts. V usage is TRBV19 and J usage is TRBJ2-1, with TRBD2 matching 9 bases. Germline V gene data show CDR1 as LNHDA and CDR2 as SQIVND (reference sequence). V was pared by 5 bases and J by 0 bases, with 5 bases of the junction left unmatched. There are 16 residues in the CDR3. CDR3 coding DNA: TGTGCCAGTAGTGTCCTTAGCGGGAGCTCCTACAATGAGCAGTTCTTC. Translation: CASSVLSGSSYNEQFF.

This clonotype was seen ten or more times. This rearrangement joins TRBV4-1 to TRBJ2-1, with 12 bases matching TRBD2. This CDR3 has 19 residues. V shed 4 bases and J 6 bases; nucleotides not matched to a gene: 16. CDR1 MGHRA and CDR2 YSYEKL come from the germline V gene. The CDR3 DNA sequence: TGCGCCAGCAGCCCGGGACAGGGATCTAGCGGGAGGGCGGGCAATGAGCAGTTCTTC. Translation: CASSPGQGSSGRAGNEQFF.

This clonotype was observed at least ten times. The chain recombines TRBV3-1 with TRBJ2-1, with D perhaps matching TRBD2 (5 bases). Germline V lookup: CDR1 LGHDT, CDR2 YNNKEL (reference sequence). V shed 0 bases and J shed 9 bases, with 9 bases lying between them. The CDR3 runs to 13 residues. CDR3 amino acids: CASSQDLASEQFF. CDR3 DNA sequence: TGTGCCAGCAGCCAAGATCTAGCCTCTGAGCAGTTCTTC.

The rearrangement uses TRBV12-5 and TRBJ2-7; perhaps TRBD2 as D (5 bases). CDR1 LGHNT and CDR2 FRNRAP come from the germline V gene. The CDR3 runs 17 residues. V lost 2 bases and J lost 2, with 19 bases in between. The CDR3 here is CASGLSPDGKNTYEQYF. The CDR3 DNA sequence: TGTGCTAGTGGTTTGTCACCGGACGGGAAGAACACCTACGAGCAGTACTTC.

This clonotype was detected only a few times. The chain uses TRBV28 and TRBJ1-5; D is unclear. The germline V gene has CDR1 MDHEN and CDR2 SYDVKM. The CDR3 has 9 amino acids. V was cut by 8 bases and J by 9 bases, with 5 bases left in between. CDR3 region: CASVWPQHF. DNA for the CDR3: TGTGCCAGCGTATGGCCCCAGCATTTT.